One sample yielded the 17 T cell receptor beta chains listed below, sequenced in a study of OX40 agonist ivuxolimab in advanced cancers. TCRdb's table, derived via immunoSEQ multiplex PCR, lists solely in-frame clones and lacks some. The top ten clones hold about 1.2% of a sample with about 48,000 clones, approximately 83% of them seen once. The input for sequencing was CD4+ or CD8+ T cells sorted from blood, taken in a trial of the OX40 agonist ivuxolimab. These receptors originate from an adult with an advanced solid tumor such as melanoma, head and neck, liver or kidney cancer.

The chain recombines TRBV2 with TRBJ1-5; 7 bases fit TRBD1. V dropped 6 bases and J dropped 3; count of bases not matched to a gene: 8. The CDR3 is 15 residues long. Germline loops: CDR1 SNHLY, CDR2 FYNNEI. The CDR3 loop is CASSLTGNDNQPQHF. The CDR3 bases are TGTGCCAGCAGCCTGACAGGGAATGACAATCAGCCCCAGCATTTT.

Notes on this clone: A read error may produce the germline difference seen at one junction end. V usage is TRBV30 and J usage is TRBJ2-3; D gene unclear. The CDR3 extends over 12 amino acids. Germline V gene data show CDR1 as GTSNPN and CDR2 as SVGIG (reference sequence). CDR3 DNA: TGTGCCTGGAGTGTAGTCCAAGCAGCACGCCATTTT. It is translated as CAWSVVQAARHF. Full variable domain (remainder filled in from reference TRBV30 and TRBJ2-3): SQTIHQWPATLVQPVGSPLSLECTVEGTSNPNLYWYRQAAGRGLQLLFYSVGIGQISSEVPQNLSASRPQDRQFILSSKKLLLSDSGFYLCAWSVVQAARHFGPGTRLTVL.

In this sample, this clone turned up a few times. CDR3 DNA sequence: TGTGCCAGCAGTGCCGGGACACACTGGGGTTCCTACGAGCAGTACTTC. Protein product: CASSAGTHWGSYEQYF. The V and J genes are TRBV6-1 and TRBJ2-7, with D possibly TRBD1 on 6 matching bases. CDR1 and CDR2 from the germline V gene are MNHNS and SASEGT. The CDR3 consists of 16 residues. V was clipped by 4 bases and J by 1 base, with 17 bases between them.

A note on this clone: In the same sample, other DNA sequences code for this CDR3. The chain has TRBV19 and TRBJ1-1; the D is unclear. This CDR3 has 12 residues. Germline V gene lookup returns CDR1 LNHDA and CDR2 SQIVND (reference sequence). Trimming left V 8 bases short and J 1 base short, with 8 bases between. The CDR3 loop reads CASCRWNTEAFF. The CDR3 nucleotides read TGTGCCAGTTGCAGGTGGAACACTGAAGCTTTCTTT.

The CDR3 DNA reads as TGTGCCAGCAGCGTGGACAGTAGAGCTAACTATGGCTACACCTTC. This translates into CASSVDSRANYGYTF. The rearrangement joins TRBV9 to TRBJ1-2; D might be TRBD1 (6 bases). This CDR3 has 15 residues. V was pared by 2 bases and J by 0 bases, with 11 bases between. Germline-derived CDR1 and CDR2 are SGDLS and YYNGEE.

The V and J genes are TRBV20-1 and TRBJ1-2, with D unresolved. CDR3 length: 8 amino acids. Germline assignment: CDR1 DFQATT and CDR2 SNEGSKA (reference sequence). Deletions cut 5 bases from V and 8 bases from J, with 3 bases between. As DNA, the CDR3 is TGCAGTGCTGGGGGCTACACCTTC. Its protein is CSAGGYTF.

The rearrangement links TRBV5-1 to TRBJ2-7, with 9 bases fitting TRBD2. The CDR3 is 15 amino acids. Germline V CDR1 and CDR2: SGHRS, YFSETQ. V was clipped by 4 bases and J by 3 bases; unmatched bases: 8. The CDR3: CASSPLRGGSYEQYF. In DNA, the CDR3 is TGCGCCAGCAGCCCCCTGCGGGGGGGGAGCTACGAGCAGTACTTC.

The chain employs TRBV5-4 and TRBJ2-3; D perhaps matches TRBD1 (8 bases). Germline CDR1 and CDR2: SGHNT and YYREEE (reference sequence). This CDR3 comprises 14 residues. V was shortened by 6 bases and J by 4 bases, with 15 bases between the two germline ends. The DNA for the CDR3 is TGTGCCAGCACCCGACAGGGGAGGGCAGATACGCAGTATTTT. It is translated as CASTRQGRADTQYF.

This clone was observed a few times. The V and J genes are TRBV30 and TRBJ2-3; no firm D call. The V gene lost 0 bases and the J gene lost 4 bases, with 5 bases spanning the gap. The CDR3 is 12 amino acids. Germline-derived CDR1 and CDR2 are GTSNPN and SVGIG (reference sequence). CDR3 in DNA: TGTGCCTGGAGTGTACACCCAGATACGCAGTATTTT. As protein: CAWSVHPDTQYF.

The V call is TRBV5-1, the J call TRBJ2-1; 10 bases line up with TRBD2. Germline loops: CDR1 SGHRS, CDR2 YFSETQ. With 3 bases clipped from V and 2 bases from J, the junction kept 2 bases outside the gene matches. The CDR3 has 15 residues. Here the CDR3 DNA reads TGCGCCAGCAGCTATAGCGGGGGGCCCTACAATGAGCAGTTCTTC. It translates to CASSYSGGPYNEQFF.

The chain has TRBV19 and TRBJ1-2; 7 bases align to TRBD1. The CDR3 is 15 residues long. The ends lost 9 bases at V and 0 bases at J; junction bases unmatched: 10. Germline lookup yields CDR1 LNHDA and CDR2 SQIVND (reference sequence). CDR3 sequence: CASAAGTVANYGYTF. CDR3 sequence (DNA): TGTGCCAGCGCAGCCGGGACAGTAGCTAACTATGGCTACACCTTC.

The genes are TRBV19 and TRBJ1-1; maybe TRBD1 (6 bases). Trimming cost V 11 bases and J 0 bases, with 13 bases left between them. The CDR3 is 13 residues long. Germline V gives CDR1 LNHDA, CDR2 SQIVND (reference sequence). CDR3 protein: CAVSDRLNTEAFF. The CDR3 coding sequence is TGTGCCGTTTCCGACAGGCTGAACACTGAAGCTTTCTTT. The entire variable domain, with the rest obtained from reference TRBV19 and TRBJ1-1, is as follows: DGGITQSPKYLFRKEGQNVTLSCEQNLNHDAMYWYRQDPGQGLRLIYYSQIVNDFQKGDIAEGYSVSREKKESFPLTVTSAQKNPTAFYLCAVSDRLNTEAFFGQGTRLTVV.

The chain joins TRBV19 to TRBJ1-4; D not certain. The CDR3 sequence is 14 residues long. V lost 6 bases to trimming and J lost 8 bases, with 16 bases between them. The V gene's germline CDR1 is LNHDA and CDR2 SQIVND (reference sequence). In DNA, the CDR3 is TGTGCCAGTAGCAAGCTCCTTCTCGACGAAAAACTGTTTTTT. Protein sequence: CASSKLLLDEKLFF.

The chain recombines TRBV19 with TRBJ1-4, with TRBD1 matching 8 bases. CDR1 LNHDA and CDR2 SQIVND come from the germline V gene (reference sequence). V lost 7 bases and J lost 8; bases outside the gene matches: 9. CDR3 length: 14 amino acids. This CDR3 reads CASTPTGEGEKLFF. CDR3 DNA: TGTGCCAGTACGCCGACAGGGGAGGGGGAAAAACTGTTTTTT.

The chain recombines TRBV7-2 with TRBJ1-6, with TRBD1 as a possible D gene (5 bases). The V end was cut by 5 bases, the J end by 3 bases, with 11 bases between. This CDR3 is built from 15 residues. Germline V CDR1 and CDR2: SGHTA, FQGNSA. CDR3 sequence reads: CASSPTAYYNSPLHF. The CDR3 DNA reads as TGTGCCAGCAGCCCGACAGCTTACTATAATTCACCCCTCCACTTT.

This clone has only a few counts. The rearrangement joins TRBV6-1 to TRBJ1-4; D not certain. V was shortened by 6 bases and J by 3 bases, with 11 bases between the two germline ends. The CDR3 contains 14 residues. Germline values: CDR1 MNHNS, CDR2 SASEGT. CDR3 coding DNA: TGTGCCAGCAGAGAGACCACGGCTAATGAAAAACTGTTTTTT. Translated, it gives CASRETTANEKLFF.

The chain combines TRBV4-3 with TRBJ2-2; 9 nucleotides agree with TRBD2. After removal of 3 bases from V and 0 bases from J, the junction contained 5 bases not matched to a gene. Germline V gene data show CDR1 as LGHNA and CDR2 as YSLEER. CDR3 length: 17 amino acids. The CDR3: CASSHTLAGSNTGELFF. The DNA of the CDR3 is TGCGCCAGCAGCCACACCCTAGCGGGGTCGAACACCGGGGAGCTGTTTTTT.